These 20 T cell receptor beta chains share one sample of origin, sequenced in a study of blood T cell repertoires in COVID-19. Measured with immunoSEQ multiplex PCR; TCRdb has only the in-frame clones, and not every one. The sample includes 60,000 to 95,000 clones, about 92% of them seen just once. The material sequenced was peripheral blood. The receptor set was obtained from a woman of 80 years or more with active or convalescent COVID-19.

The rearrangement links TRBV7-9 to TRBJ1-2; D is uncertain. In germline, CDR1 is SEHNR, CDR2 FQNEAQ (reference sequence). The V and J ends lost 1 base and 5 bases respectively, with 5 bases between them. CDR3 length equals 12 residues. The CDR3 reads CASSLGGYGYTF. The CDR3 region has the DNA TGTGCCAGCAGCTTAGGCGGGTATGGCTACACCTTC.

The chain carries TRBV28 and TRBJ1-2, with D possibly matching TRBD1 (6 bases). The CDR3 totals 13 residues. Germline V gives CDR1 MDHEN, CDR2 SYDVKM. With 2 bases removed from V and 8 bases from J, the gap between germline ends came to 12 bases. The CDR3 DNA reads TGTGCCAGCAGTTTAAGGACAAGGGGGGGCTACACCTTC. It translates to CASSLRTRGGYTF.

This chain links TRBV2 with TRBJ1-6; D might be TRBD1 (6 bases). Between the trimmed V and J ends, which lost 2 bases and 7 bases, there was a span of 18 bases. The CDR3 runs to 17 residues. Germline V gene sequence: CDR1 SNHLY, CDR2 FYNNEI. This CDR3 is CASSEWAGTTRNSPLHF. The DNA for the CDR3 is TGTGCCAGCAGTGAATGGGCAGGGACAACTCGGAATTCACCCCTCCACTTT.

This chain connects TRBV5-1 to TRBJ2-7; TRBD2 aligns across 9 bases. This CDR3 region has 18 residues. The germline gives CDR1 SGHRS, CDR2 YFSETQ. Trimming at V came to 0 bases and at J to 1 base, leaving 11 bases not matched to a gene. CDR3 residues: CASSLAPPGAGGSYEQYF. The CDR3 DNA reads TGCGCCAGCAGCTTGGCACCCCCGGGAGCGGGGGGTTCCTACGAGCAGTACTTC.

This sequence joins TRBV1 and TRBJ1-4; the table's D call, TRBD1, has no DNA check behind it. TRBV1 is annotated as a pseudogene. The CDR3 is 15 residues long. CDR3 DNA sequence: TGCACCAGCAGCCATCTACGACATACTAATGAAAAACTGTTTTTT. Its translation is CTSSHLRHTNEKLFF.

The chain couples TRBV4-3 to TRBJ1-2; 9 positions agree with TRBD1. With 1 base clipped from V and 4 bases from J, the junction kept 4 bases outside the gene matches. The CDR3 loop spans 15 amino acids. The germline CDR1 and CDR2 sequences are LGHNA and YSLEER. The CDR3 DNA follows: TGCGCCAGCAGCCAAGGGACAGGGGCAGTCTATGGCTACACCTTC. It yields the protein CASSQGTGAVYGYTF.

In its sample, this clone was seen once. DNA for the CDR3: TGTGCCAGCAGCCACCAAGGGACAGCTAATTCACCCCTCCACTTT. Encoded protein: CASSHQGTANSPLHF. The rearrangement uses TRBV6-6 and TRBJ1-6; 7 nucleotides align to TRBD1. Per the germline V gene, CDR1 is MNHNY and CDR2 is SVGAGI (reference sequence). The CDR3 loop spans 15 amino acids. The ends lost 6 bases at V and 6 bases at J; junction bases unmatched: 8.

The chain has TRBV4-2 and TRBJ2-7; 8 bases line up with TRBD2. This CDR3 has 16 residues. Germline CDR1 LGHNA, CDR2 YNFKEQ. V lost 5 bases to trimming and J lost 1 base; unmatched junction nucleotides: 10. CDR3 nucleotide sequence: TGTGCCAGCAGCTACTTCCGGGGGGGCCAGTCCTACGAGCAGTACTTC. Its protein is CASSYFRGGQSYEQYF.

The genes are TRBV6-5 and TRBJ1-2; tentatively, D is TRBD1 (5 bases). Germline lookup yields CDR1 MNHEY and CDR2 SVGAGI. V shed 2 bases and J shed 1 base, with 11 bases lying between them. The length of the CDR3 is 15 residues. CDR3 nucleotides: TGTGCCAGCAGTTACGGCAGGGCTCTTAACTATGGCTACACCTTC. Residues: CASSYGRALNYGYTF.

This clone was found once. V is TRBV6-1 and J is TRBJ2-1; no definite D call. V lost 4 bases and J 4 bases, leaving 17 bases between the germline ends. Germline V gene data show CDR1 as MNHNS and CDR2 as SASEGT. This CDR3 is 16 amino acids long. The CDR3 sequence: CASSAQRMITYNEQFF. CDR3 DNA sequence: TGTGCCAGCAGTGCCCAGAGGATGATTACTTACAATGAGCAGTTCTTC.

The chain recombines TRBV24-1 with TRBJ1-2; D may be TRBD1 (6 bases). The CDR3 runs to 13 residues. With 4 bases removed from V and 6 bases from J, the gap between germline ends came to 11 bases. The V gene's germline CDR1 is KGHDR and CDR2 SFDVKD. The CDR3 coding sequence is TGTGCCACCAGTGACGGGGGGCTGGATGGCTACACCTTC. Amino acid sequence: CATSDGGLDGYTF.

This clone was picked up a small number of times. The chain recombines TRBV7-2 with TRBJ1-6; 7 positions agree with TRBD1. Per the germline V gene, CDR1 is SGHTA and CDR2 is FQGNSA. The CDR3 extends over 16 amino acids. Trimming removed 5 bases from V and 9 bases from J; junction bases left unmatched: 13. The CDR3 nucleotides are TGTGCCAGCAGCGGCCGCAGGGGGGAAGGGCGTTCACCCCTCCACTTT. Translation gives CASSGRRGEGRSPLHF.

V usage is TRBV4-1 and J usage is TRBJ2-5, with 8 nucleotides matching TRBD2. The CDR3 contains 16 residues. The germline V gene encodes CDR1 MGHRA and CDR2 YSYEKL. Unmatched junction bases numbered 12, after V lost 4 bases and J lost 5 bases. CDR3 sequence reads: CASSPTGAGGRETQYF. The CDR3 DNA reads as TGCGCCAGCAGCCCCACCGGTGCGGGGGGAAGGGAGACCCAGTACTTC.

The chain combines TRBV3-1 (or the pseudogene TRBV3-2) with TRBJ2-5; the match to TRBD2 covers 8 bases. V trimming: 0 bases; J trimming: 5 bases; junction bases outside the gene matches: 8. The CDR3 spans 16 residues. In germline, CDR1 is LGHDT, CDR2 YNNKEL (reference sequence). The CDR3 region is CASSQELAGGGETQYF. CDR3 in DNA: TGTGCCAGCAGCCAAGAACTGGCGGGGGGAGGGGAGACCCAGTACTTC.

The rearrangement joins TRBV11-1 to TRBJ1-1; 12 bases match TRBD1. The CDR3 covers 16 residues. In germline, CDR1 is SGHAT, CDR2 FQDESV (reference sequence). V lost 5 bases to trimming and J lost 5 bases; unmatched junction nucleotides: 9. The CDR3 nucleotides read TGTGCCAGCAGCGACTCGGGACAGGGGGCTTGGACTGAAGCTTTCTTT. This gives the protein CASSDSGQGAWTEAFF.

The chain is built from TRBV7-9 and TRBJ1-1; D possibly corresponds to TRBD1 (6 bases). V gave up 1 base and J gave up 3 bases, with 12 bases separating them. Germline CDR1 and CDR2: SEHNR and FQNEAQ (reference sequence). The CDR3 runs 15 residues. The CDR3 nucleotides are TGTGCCAGCAGCTTAGAGGTACCAGGGGACACTGAAGCTTTCTTT. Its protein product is CASSLEVPGDTEAFF.

The CDR3 region is CASSRTEGLTEAFF. Here the CDR3 DNA reads TGTGCCAGCAGTAGGACAGAGGGGTTGACTGAAGCTTTCTTT. This chain joins TRBV6-5 and TRBJ1-1; tentative D call: TRBD1 (6 bases). The V gene's germline CDR1 is MNHEY and CDR2 SVGAGI. V was shortened by 5 bases and J by 5 bases, with 15 bases between the two germline ends. CDR3 size: 14 residues.

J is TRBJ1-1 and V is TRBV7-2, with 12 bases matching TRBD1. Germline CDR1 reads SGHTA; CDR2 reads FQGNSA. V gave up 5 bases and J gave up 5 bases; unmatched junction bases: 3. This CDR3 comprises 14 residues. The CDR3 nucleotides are TGTGCCAGCAGCCGGGACAGGGGGCTGACTGAAGCTTTCTTT. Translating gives CASSRDRGLTEAFF. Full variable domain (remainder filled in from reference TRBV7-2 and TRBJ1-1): GAGVSQSPSNKVTEKGKDVELRCDPISGHTALYWYRQSLGQGLEFLIYFQGNSAPDKSGLPSDRFSAERTGGSVSTLTIQRTQQEDSAVYLCASSRDRGLTEAFFGQGTRLTVV.

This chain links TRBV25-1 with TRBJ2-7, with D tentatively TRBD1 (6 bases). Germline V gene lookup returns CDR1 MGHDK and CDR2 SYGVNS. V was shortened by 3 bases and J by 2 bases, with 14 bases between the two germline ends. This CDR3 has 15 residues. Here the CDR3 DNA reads TGTGCCAGCAGTGATCAAGGGACACGAACCTACGAGCAGTACTTC. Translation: CASSDQGTRTYEQYF.

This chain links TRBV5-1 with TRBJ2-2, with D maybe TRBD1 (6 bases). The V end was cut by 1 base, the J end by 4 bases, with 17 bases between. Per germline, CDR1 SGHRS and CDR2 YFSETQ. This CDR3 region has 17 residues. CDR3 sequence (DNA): TGCGCCAGCAGCTTGTTAATTGGTGGGGGCTCCACCGGGGAGCTGTTTTTT. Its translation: CASSLLIGGGSTGELFF.